The 3 T cell receptor beta chains below come from one sample, sequenced in a study of graft-versus-host responses after intestinal transplantation. Only in-frame clones appear in the TCRdb table, and some are missing; sequencing was by immunoSEQ multiplex PCR. This table has tens of thousands of clones, 85% to 90% appearing once. These receptors have no known antigen. The sequences come from unstimulated CD4+ T cells sorted from spleen or lymph node cells, collected before intestinal transplant. All receptors derive from a human donor who received an intestinal transplant.

This chain connects TRBV5-1 to TRBJ1-2; D not certain. The CDR3 extends over 11 amino acids. V lost 0 bases to trimming and J lost 8 bases, with 5 bases between them. The V gene's germline CDR1 is SGHRS and CDR2 YFSETQ. Here the CDR3 reads CASSLDGGYTF. The DNA for the CDR3 is TGCGCCAGCAGCTTGGATGGCGGCTACACCTTC.

The V call is TRBV11-2, the J call TRBJ2-3; TRBD1 might be the D (5 bases). V was trimmed by 1 base and J by 2 bases, leaving 10 bases between them. From germline, CDR1 is SGHAT and CDR2 FQNNGV. CDR3 length: 15 amino acids. CDR3 sequence reads: CASSLAGHSTDTQYF. DNA for the CDR3: TGTGCCAGCAGCTTAGCCGGACACTCCACAGATACGCAGTATTTT.

The chain recombines TRBV10-3 with TRBJ2-5, with D possibly TRBD2 on 7 matching bases. Trimming pared 11 bases from V and 2 bases from J, leaving 15 bases between. Germline CDR1 is ENHRY and CDR2 is SYGVKD. The CDR3 spans 13 residues. The CDR3 sequence: CAVRGGSQETQYF. In nucleotides, the CDR3 is TGTGCCGTAAGGGGGGGGTCGCAAGAGACCCAGTACTTC.